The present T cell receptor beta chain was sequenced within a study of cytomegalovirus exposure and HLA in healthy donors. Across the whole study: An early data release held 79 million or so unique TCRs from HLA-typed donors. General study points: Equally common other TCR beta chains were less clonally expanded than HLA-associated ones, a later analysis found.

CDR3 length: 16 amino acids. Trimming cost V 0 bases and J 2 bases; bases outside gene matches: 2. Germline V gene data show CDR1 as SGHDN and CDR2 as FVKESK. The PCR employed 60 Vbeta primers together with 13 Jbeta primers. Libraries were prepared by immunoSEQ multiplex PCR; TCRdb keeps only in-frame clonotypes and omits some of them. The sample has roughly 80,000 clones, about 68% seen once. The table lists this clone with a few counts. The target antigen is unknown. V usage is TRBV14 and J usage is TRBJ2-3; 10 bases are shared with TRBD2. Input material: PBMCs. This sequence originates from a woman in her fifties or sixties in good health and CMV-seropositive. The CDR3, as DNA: TGTGCCAGCAGCCAAGAACTAGCGGGATTCACAGATACGCAGTATTTT. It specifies CASSQELAGFTDTQYF.